This T cell receptor (beta chain) was obtained from a study of blood T cells in healthy people across ages. On this clonotype: Its specificity is unknown.

The CDR3 extends over 16 amino acids. The V and J ends lost 1 base and 1 base respectively, with 11 bases between them. Germline V gives CDR1 SGHAT, CDR2 FQNNGV. The study, taken as a whole, reports: Aged donors had fewer naive CD4+ cells and lower diversity than long-lived donors.

Then a second PCR, running roughly 7 to 11 cycles, was carried out with a sample-barcoded 5' primer and a J-beta primer mix. Every cDNA molecule carried a tag from a template-switch adaptor bearing 12 random nucleotides. Each CDR3 protein is one row after TCRdb ran MiXCR on the 5' RACE reads. Counted here are 450,000 to 700,000 distinct CDR3 sequences, 25% to 30% occurring once; the ten biggest clones make up around 18%. Source material: blood. The sequence came from a woman in her 70s in good health. The rearrangement links TRBV11-2 to TRBJ2-1, with D maybe TRBD2 (5 bases). The CDR3 nucleotides read TGTGCCAGCAGCTTAGGGGGAACTAGGTCCTACAATGAGCAGTTCTTC. Translation gives CASSLGGTRSYNEQFF.